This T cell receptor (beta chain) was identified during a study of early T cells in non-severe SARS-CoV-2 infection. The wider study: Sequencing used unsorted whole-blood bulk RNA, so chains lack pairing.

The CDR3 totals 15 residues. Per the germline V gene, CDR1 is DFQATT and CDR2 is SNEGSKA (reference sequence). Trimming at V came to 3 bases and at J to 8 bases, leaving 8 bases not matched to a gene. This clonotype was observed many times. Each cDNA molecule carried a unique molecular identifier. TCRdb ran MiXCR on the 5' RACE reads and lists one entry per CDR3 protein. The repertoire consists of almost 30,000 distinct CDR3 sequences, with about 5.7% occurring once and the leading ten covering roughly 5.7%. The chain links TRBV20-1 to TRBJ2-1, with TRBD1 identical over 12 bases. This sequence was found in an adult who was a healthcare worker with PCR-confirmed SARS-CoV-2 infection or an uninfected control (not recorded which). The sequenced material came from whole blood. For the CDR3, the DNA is TGCAGTGCTAGTAGGGACAGGGGGCTTAGAGATGAGCAGTTCTTC. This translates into CSASRDRGLRDEQFF.